This TCR beta chain is drawn from a study of shared clonotypes between healthy human individuals. Clones were sequenced by immunoSEQ multiplex PCR, and TCRdb holds only the in-frame ones, with some missing. The profile shows about 380,000 clones, 96% of them singletons. CDR1 is GTSNPN, CDR2 SVGIG, per germline (reference sequence). The CDR3 is 15 amino acids. V lost 4 bases and J 2 bases, leaving 14 bases between the germline ends. The study's findings and limits: The study generally estimated greater richness for naive than memory subsets. Among several donors, 4.5% to 5.5% of naive CD4 clonotypes were found in common. It was the non-shared clonotypes that had lower generation probabilities than clonotypes shared by all four donors.

Note on this clone: Antigen: not known.

CD45RO+ cells joined CCR7-negative CD45RA+ TemRA cells to form CD8 memory. The V and J genes are TRBV30 and TRBJ1-4, with D uncertain. Sequenced sample: memory CD8+ T cells sorted from blood. Subset of the sample: CD45RO+ cells pooled with CCR7-negative TemRA cells. The sequence was collected from a man between 25 and 39 years old in good health. The CDR3 DNA reads as TGTGCCTGGAAGGCGTTGGGTTCGACTAATGAAAAACTGTTTTTT. Protein sequence: CAWKALGSTNEKLFF.